This T cell receptor (beta chain) was identified during a study of T cells in Graves' hyperthyroidism and ophthalmopathy. Study-level findings and limits: Ophthalmopathy could be told apart from stable hyperthyroidism with a 13 V-J model. Most thyroid clonotypes that were expanded above 0.001 also turned up in blood.

The V end lost 2 bases, the J end lost 6 bases, and 23 bases lay between the germline ends. The germline gives CDR1 KGHSH, CDR2 LQKENI. CDR3 length equals 17 residues. Amplification of TCR beta CDR3 regions used RNA as the template. First-round RT-PCR of the TCR CDR3 relied on the HTBI primer set. In TCRdb, the multiplex PCR reads were re-called with MiXCR into one record per CDR3 protein. The repertoire holds 480,000 or so distinct CDR3 sequences, with around 15% as singletons. The study defined stable Graves' hyperthyroidism as no ophthalmopathy progression within 18 months. Notes on this clonotype: Its antigen is unknown.

This clonotype originated in a woman in her late teens or twenties with Graves' hyperthyroidism. Sequenced: blood. V is TRBV18 and J is TRBJ2-7; possibly TRBD2 for D (5 bases). The CDR3 DNA follows: TGTGCCAGCTCACCAGGAAGAGGGCCGGGTAAGCTTAGCGAGCAGTACGTC. Protein sequence: CASSPGRGPGKLSEQYV.